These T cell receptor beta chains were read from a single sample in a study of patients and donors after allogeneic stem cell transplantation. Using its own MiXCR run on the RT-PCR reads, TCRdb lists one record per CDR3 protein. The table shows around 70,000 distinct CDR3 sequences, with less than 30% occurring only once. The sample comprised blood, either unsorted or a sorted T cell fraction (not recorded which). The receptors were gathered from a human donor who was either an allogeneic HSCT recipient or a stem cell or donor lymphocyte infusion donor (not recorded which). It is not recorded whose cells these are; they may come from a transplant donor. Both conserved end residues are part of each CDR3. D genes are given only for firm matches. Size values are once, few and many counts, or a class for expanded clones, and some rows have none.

CDR3 DNA: TGTGCCAGTAGTATAGGACTAGCGGAATACAATGAGCAGTTCTTC
CDR3 protein: CASSIGLAEYNEQFF
V gene: TRBV19
D gene: TRBD2
J gene: TRBJ2-1
clone size: -

CDR3 DNA: TGTGCCAGCAGCGCCCCCGGGACTAGATTTGGAAATGAGCAGTTCTTC
CDR3 protein: CASSAPGTRFGNEQFF
V gene: TRBV9
D gene: TRBD2
J gene: TRBJ2-1
clone size: -

CDR3 DNA: TGTGCCAGCAGCTTGGTATTGGGGGGCACAGATACGCAGTATTTT
CDR3 protein: CASSLVLGGTDTQYF
V gene: TRBV5-6
D gene: -
J gene: TRBJ2-3
clone size: -

CDR3 DNA: TGTGCCAGCAGCGTTGAAACGGGGCAGCCCCAGCATTTT
CDR3 protein: CASSVETGQPQHF
V gene: TRBV6-1
D gene: -
J gene: TRBJ1-5
clone size: -

CDR3 DNA: TGCGCCAGCAGCCAGGTCAACAGGGAGGCGAACTATGGCTACACCTTC
CDR3 protein: CASSQVNREANYGYTF
V gene: TRBV4-3
D gene: -
J gene: TRBJ1-2
clone size: few

CDR3 DNA: TGTGCCAGCAGTTTGAAATTCAGGGTGCATGGCTACACCTTC
CDR3 protein: CASSLKFRVHGYTF
V gene: TRBV12-3/TRBV12-4
D gene: -
J gene: TRBJ1-2
clone size: -

CDR3 DNA: TGCGCCAGCAGCTCCACTAGTAGGGCCGCCCAAGAGACCCAGTACTTC
CDR3 protein: CASSSTSRAAQETQYF
V gene: TRBV5-1
D gene: -
J gene: TRBJ2-5
clone size: few

CDR3 DNA: TGTGCCAGCAGCCAAGATTGGAGTCCTAGCGGGAGTAGCTACGAGCAGTACTTC
CDR3 protein: CASSQDWSPSGSSYEQYF
V gene: TRBV4-2
D gene: TRBD2
J gene: TRBJ2-7
clone size: -

CDR3 DNA: TGTGCCAGCAGCCTAGGGACAGGGCAGAATCAGCCCCAGCATTTT
CDR3 protein: CASSLGTGQNQPQHF
V gene: TRBV7-2
D gene: TRBD1
J gene: TRBJ1-5
clone size: medium-sized

CDR3 DNA: TGCGCCAGCAGCACGGGACTAGCGAGCTACGAGCAGTACTTC
CDR3 protein: CASSTGLASYEQYF
V gene: TRBV4-3
D gene: TRBD2
J gene: TRBJ2-7
clone size: few

CDR3 DNA: TGCGCCAGCAGCCTTTACGTGGGGAACACTGAAGCTTTCTTT
CDR3 protein: CASSLYVGNTEAFF
V gene: TRBV4-1
D gene: -
J gene: TRBJ1-1
clone size: -

CDR3 DNA: TGCAGTGCTAGAGGCCCCCGATCGGGGGAGCTGTTTTTT
CDR3 protein: CSARGPRSGELFF
V gene: TRBV20-1
D gene: -
J gene: TRBJ2-2
clone size: -

CDR3 DNA: TGTGCCAGCGGGGGGACGATGAACTATGGCTACACCTTC
CDR3 protein: CASGGTMNYGYTF
V gene: TRBV25-1
D gene: -
J gene: TRBJ1-2
clone size: few

CDR3 DNA: TGTGCCAGCAGCAAAGGACAGGGAGGGCTTGGTGGCTACACCTTC
CDR3 protein: CASSKGQGGLGGYTF
V gene: TRBV27
D gene: TRBD1
J gene: TRBJ1-2
clone size: -

CDR3 DNA: TGTGCCAGCAGCCAGCATGCCGCTAATGAAAAACTGTTTTTT
CDR3 protein: CASSQHAANEKLFF
V gene: TRBV3-1
D gene: -
J gene: TRBJ1-4
clone size: -

CDR3 DNA: TGTGCCAGCAGCTTATTCCAGGGGTTCAAAGAGACCCAGTACTTC
CDR3 protein: CASSLFQGFKETQYF
V gene: TRBV7-9
D gene: -
J gene: TRBJ2-5
clone size: many

CDR3 DNA: TGCAGTGCTAGAGATGATCGGCATTCCTACGAGCAGTACTTC
CDR3 protein: CSARDDRHSYEQYF
V gene: TRBV20-1
D gene: -
J gene: TRBJ2-7
clone size: -

CDR3 DNA: TGTGCCAGCAGCTTAGCCGGGCATCGAGGAGAGACCCAGTACTTC
CDR3 protein: CASSLAGHRGETQYF
V gene: TRBV7-9
D gene: -
J gene: TRBJ2-5
clone size: medium-sized

CDR3 DNA: TGCAGCGTTAACGATCTGGGAAGCAATCAGCCCCAGCATTTT
CDR3 protein: CSVNDLGSNQPQHF
V gene: TRBV29-1
D gene: -
J gene: TRBJ1-5
clone size: few

CDR3 DNA: TGTGCCAGCAAGGTTAGAGGGGAAATCATCGAGCAGTACTTC
CDR3 protein: CASKVRGEIIEQYF
V gene: TRBV6-1
D gene: -
J gene: TRBJ2-7
clone size: -

CDR3 DNA: TGTGCCAGCAGCTTTGGCGCTAAAGAGACCCAGTACTTC
CDR3 protein: CASSFGAKETQYF
V gene: TRBV7-3
D gene: -
J gene: TRBJ2-5
clone size: few

CDR3 DNA: TGTGCCAGCATCAGGACAGGGCTTGGGGAGCAGTTCTTC
CDR3 protein: CASIRTGLGEQFF
V gene: TRBV12-3/TRBV12-4
D gene: TRBD1
J gene: TRBJ2-1
clone size: -

CDR3 DNA: TGTGCCAGCAGTTTCAGGCGGGGGAACACCGGGGAGCTGTTTTTT
CDR3 protein: CASSFRRGNTGELFF
V gene: TRBV12-3/TRBV12-4
D gene: -
J gene: TRBJ2-2
clone size: -

CDR3 DNA: TGTGCCATCAGCGGGGACAGGGGTTTGGTTGAGCAGTTCTTC
CDR3 protein: CAISGDRGLVEQFF
V gene: TRBV10-3
D gene: TRBD1
J gene: TRBJ2-1
clone size: few

CDR3 DNA: TGTGCCAGCTCACCTGACAGGGTTGGCTACACCTTC
CDR3 protein: CASSPDRVGYTF
V gene: TRBV18
D gene: TRBD1
J gene: TRBJ1-2
clone size: few

CDR3 DNA: TGCGCCAGCAGCTTGGGGAATAGACTGAACACTGAAGCTTTCTTT
CDR3 protein: CASSLGNRLNTEAFF
V gene: TRBV5-1
D gene: -
J gene: TRBJ1-1
clone size: -

CDR3 DNA: TGTGCCAGCAGCTCAAGGACAGGGGGTGTTCAGCCCCAGCATTTT
CDR3 protein: CASSSRTGGVQPQHF
V gene: TRBV7-9
D gene: TRBD1
J gene: TRBJ1-5
clone size: few

CDR3 DNA: TGTGCCTGGGCCCCGCCGCAGTGGGAGAATCAGCCCCAGCATTTT
CDR3 protein: CAWAPPQWENQPQHF
V gene: TRBV30
D gene: -
J gene: TRBJ1-5
clone size: -

CDR3 DNA: TGCGCCAGCAGCTTGGGAGGGAGGTACACTGAAGCTTTCTTT
CDR3 protein: CASSLGGRYTEAFF
V gene: TRBV5-1
D gene: -
J gene: TRBJ1-1
clone size: -

CDR3 DNA: TGTGCCAGCAGCCCATATCCGGGGGGAGAGACCCAGTACTTC
CDR3 protein: CASSPYPGGETQYF
V gene: TRBV9
D gene: TRBD2
J gene: TRBJ2-5
clone size: -

CDR3 DNA: TGTGCCAGCAGCTTATACACCACGTCCCGGGACAGGGGGGGTAGGGAGCAGTACTTC
CDR3 protein: CASSLYTTSRDRGGREQYF
V gene: TRBV7-9
D gene: TRBD1
J gene: TRBJ2-7
clone size: -

CDR3 DNA: TGTGCCAGCAGCTTAAATCCGGGGGAGACCCAGTACTTC
CDR3 protein: CASSLNPGETQYF
V gene: TRBV7-8
D gene: -
J gene: TRBJ2-5
clone size: -

CDR3 DNA: TGTGCCAGTAGCCGGGACCGAAGCTCCTACGAGCAGTACTTC
CDR3 protein: CASSRDRSSYEQYF
V gene: TRBV19
D gene: -
J gene: TRBJ2-7
clone size: few

CDR3 DNA: TGTGCCATCTGTGGTAGTCAGGGAACAGAAGCTTTCTTT
CDR3 protein: CAICGSQGTEAFF
V gene: TRBV10-3
D gene: -
J gene: TRBJ1-1
clone size: -

CDR3 DNA: TGTGCCACCAGCAGAGAGGGGCATCTAGGCTACACCTTC
CDR3 protein: CATSREGHLGYTF
V gene: TRBV15
D gene: -
J gene: TRBJ1-2
clone size: -

CDR3 DNA: TGTGCCAGCAGTCCTCTGGGACTGGTACTAGATACGCAGTATTTT
CDR3 protein: CASSPLGLVLDTQYF
V gene: TRBV28
D gene: -
J gene: TRBJ2-3
clone size: few

CDR3 DNA: TGTGCCAGTAGTATTCTGGACGGATACACTGAAGCTTTCTTT
CDR3 protein: CASSILDGYTEAFF
V gene: TRBV19
D gene: -
J gene: TRBJ1-1
clone size: few

CDR3 DNA: TGTGCCAGCAGCTTGGCCCGGGACGGCTCCTACGAGCAGTACTTC
CDR3 protein: CASSLARDGSYEQYF
V gene: TRBV5-4
D gene: -
J gene: TRBJ2-7
clone size: -

CDR3 DNA: TGCGCCAGCAGCGCAGACATAATGAACACTGAAGCTTTCTTT
CDR3 protein: CASSADIMNTEAFF
V gene: TRBV5-1
D gene: -
J gene: TRBJ1-1
clone size: -

CDR3 DNA: TGCAGTGCTAACCTGAGGGACTCCTTTTACAATGAGCAGTTCTTC
CDR3 protein: CSANLRDSFYNEQFF
V gene: TRBV20-1
D gene: -
J gene: TRBJ2-1
clone size: -

CDR3 DNA: TGTGCCAGCAGCTTAAGGGGGCCCGGGGGCACTGAAGCTTTCTTT
CDR3 protein: CASSLRGPGGTEAFF
V gene: TRBV7-9
D gene: TRBD1
J gene: TRBJ1-1
clone size: -

CDR3 DNA: TGTGCCAGCAGCCTCGGATACAGGGGGCAGGACGAGCAGTACTTC
CDR3 protein: CASSLGYRGQDEQYF
V gene: TRBV4-2
D gene: TRBD1
J gene: TRBJ2-7
clone size: -

CDR3 DNA: TGTGCCAGCAGCTTGATGACTTACAATGAGCAGTTCTTC
CDR3 protein: CASSLMTYNEQFF
V gene: TRBV5-6
D gene: -
J gene: TRBJ2-1
clone size: -

CDR3 DNA: TGTGCCAGCTCACAACTAGCGGGGGGAGACAATGAGCAGTTCTTC
CDR3 protein: CASSQLAGGDNEQFF
V gene: TRBV18
D gene: TRBD2
J gene: TRBJ2-1
clone size: -

CDR3 DNA: TGTGCCAGCAGTTTCACAGGGGGCGCCGGCAATCAGCCCCAGCATTTT
CDR3 protein: CASSFTGGAGNQPQHF
V gene: TRBV6-2/TRBV6-3
D gene: TRBD1
J gene: TRBJ1-5
clone size: -

CDR3 DNA: TGTGCCAGCAGTTGGGACACTAATGAAAAACTGTTTTTT
CDR3 protein: CASSWDTNEKLFF
V gene: TRBV6-5
D gene: -
J gene: TRBJ1-4
clone size: many

CDR3 DNA: TGTGCCAGCAGTTGGGAGCAAGAGACCCAGTACTTC
CDR3 protein: CASSWEQETQYF
V gene: TRBV12-3/TRBV12-4
D gene: -
J gene: TRBJ2-5
clone size: -

CDR3 DNA: TGTGCCAGCACAGGGACGTTAGCCAAAAACATTCAGTACTTC
CDR3 protein: CASTGTLAKNIQYF
V gene: TRBV12-3/TRBV12-4
D gene: -
J gene: TRBJ2-4
clone size: -

CDR3 DNA: TGTGCCAAAGGACAGGGGGCTTACACTGAAGCTTTCTTT
CDR3 protein: CAKGQGAYTEAFF
V gene: TRBV2
D gene: TRBD1
J gene: TRBJ1-1
clone size: -

CDR3 DNA: TGCGCCAGCAGCTTAAGGCCGGATAGCAATCAGCCCCAGCATTTT
CDR3 protein: CASSLRPDSNQPQHF
V gene: TRBV5-1
D gene: -
J gene: TRBJ1-5
clone size: few